This TCR beta chain was profiled in a study of shared clonotypes between healthy human individuals. Terminally differentiated effector memory CD45RA+ cells were excluded from the naive CD8 cells, which were CD45RO-negative and positively selected for CCR7. A note on this clone: Antigen: not known.

The assay was immunoSEQ multiplex PCR, and TCRdb's table has in-frame clones only and misses some. The table lists about 2 million clones, about 95% of them singletons. V shed 5 bases and J 6 bases; nucleotides not matched to a gene: 8. The CDR3 runs 16 residues. The germline V gene has CDR1 LGHNT and CDR2 FRNRAP. Study results and caveats: Compared with memory subsets, naive subsets generally had larger estimated richness.

The chain uses TRBV12-5 and TRBJ2-7, with 15 bases identical to TRBD2. Sequences were obtained from naive CD8+ T cells sorted from blood. This TCR was recovered from a man aged 18 to 35 in good health. The CDR3 protein is CASGADSGLAGGEQYF. In nucleotides, the CDR3 is TGTGCTAGTGGTGCGGACTCGGGACTAGCGGGAGGCGAGCAGTACTTC.